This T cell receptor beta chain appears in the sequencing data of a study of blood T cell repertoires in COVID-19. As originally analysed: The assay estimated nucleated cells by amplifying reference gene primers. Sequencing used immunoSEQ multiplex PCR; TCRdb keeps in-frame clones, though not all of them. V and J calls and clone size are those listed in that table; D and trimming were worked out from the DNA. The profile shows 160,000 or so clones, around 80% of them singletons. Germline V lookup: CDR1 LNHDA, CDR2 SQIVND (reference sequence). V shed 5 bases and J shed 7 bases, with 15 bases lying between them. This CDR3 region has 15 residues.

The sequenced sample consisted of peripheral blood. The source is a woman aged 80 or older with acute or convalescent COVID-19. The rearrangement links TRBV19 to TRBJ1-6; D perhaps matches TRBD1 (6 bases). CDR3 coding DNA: TGTGCCAGTAGTGTATCGGGAACAGGGAATTCACCCCTCCACTTT. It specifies CASSVSGTGNSPLHF.